This is a list of T cell receptor beta chains from one sample in a study of cytotoxic CD8 clonotypes in ibrutinib-treated CLL. Some clones are missing from TCRdb's copy, which holds only in-frame ones; the method was immunoSEQ multiplex PCR. The profile shows about 140,000 clones, around 81% of them singletons. The sequencing here drew on PBMCs, taken after 36 months of ibrutinib treatment. These receptor sequences come from a human donor with chronic lymphocytic leukemia. CDR3s include the opening cysteine and the closing phenylalanine or tryptophan. The order of the fields is clone size, V gene, J gene, D gene, CDR3 protein, CDR3 DNA. A D gene is named only where the DNA matches it firmly. A row's size may be missing; if present it is once, few, many or a size class.

-	TRBV2	TRBJ2-5	TRBD2	CASSEEPSGAIFQETQYF	TGTGCCAGCAGTGAAGAACCTAGCGGGGCCATCTTCCAAGAGACCCAGTACTTC
-	TRBV5-1	TRBJ2-3	TRBD2	CASSSSARGTTDTQYF	TGCGCCAGCAGCTCATCCGCGCGGGGGACCACAGATACGCAGTATTTT
-	TRBV6-5	TRBJ1-3	-	CASRLGGSGNTIYF	TGTGCCAGCAGGCTAGGGGGGTCTGGAAACACCATATATTTT
-	TRBV6-5	TRBJ2-7	TRBD1	CASSYYQGVEQYF	TGTGCCAGCAGTTACTATCAGGGGGTCGAGCAGTACTTC
-	TRBV15	TRBJ2-3	TRBD1	CATSRDGTGLTDTQYF	TGTGCCACCAGCAGAGATGGGACAGGTCTCACAGATACGCAGTATTTT
-	TRBV28	TRBJ1-2	-	CASSLLQRGGYTF	TGTGCCAGCAGTTTATTGCAGCGGGGTGGCTACACCTTC
-	TRBV25-1	TRBJ2-2	-	CASSVPGRTGELFF	TGTGCCAGCAGTGTACCAGGGAGGACCGGGGAGCTGTTTTTT
-	TRBV11-2	TRBJ2-1	TRBD1	CASSLQGAAEQFF	TGTGCCAGCAGCTTACAGGGGGCCGCTGAGCAGTTCTTC
-	TRBV2	TRBJ2-2	-	CASRRQSPGELFF	TGTGCCAGCAGACGTCAAAGTCCCGGGGAGCTGTTTTTT
-	TRBV5-4	TRBJ2-7	TRBD2	CASSLLLAGAYEQYF	TGTGCCAGCAGCTTGTTGTTAGCGGGGGCCTACGAGCAGTACTTC
once	TRBV6-5	TRBJ2-7	TRBD2	CASRKELAGNYEQYF	TGTGCCAGCAGGAAAGAACTAGCGGGGAACTACGAGCAGTACTTC
-	TRBV28	TRBJ2-7	-	CASSLLAWGEVGEQYF	TGTGCCAGCAGTTTACTTGCATGGGGGGAAGTGGGCGAGCAGTACTTC
-	TRBV4-1	TRBJ2-7	-	CASSQVRRTDPYEQYF	TGCGCCAGCAGCCAAGTCCGCCGGACAGACCCTTACGAGCAGTACTTC
-	TRBV28	TRBJ2-7	TRBD2	CASTGGTSGNGYEQYF	TGTGCCAGCACTGGCGGGACTAGCGGGAACGGCTACGAGCAGTACTTC
-	TRBV21-1	TRBJ1-5	-	CASSKERASVSNQPQHF	TGTGCCAGCAGCAAAGAAAGGGCCAGCGTTAGCAATCAGCCCCAGCATTTT
-	TRBV6-1	TRBJ1-4	-	CASSGQFEKLFF	TGTGCCAGCAGTGGGCAGTTTGAAAAACTGTTTTTT
-	TRBV6-5	TRBJ2-5	-	CASSYSSGSQETQYF	TGTGCCAGCAGTTACTCTTCGGGGAGTCAAGAGACCCAGTACTTC
-	TRBV6-1	TRBJ2-7	TRBD2	CASSEEGSRGLRYEQYF	TGTGCCAGCAGTGAAGAAGGTTCGAGGGGACTAAGGTACGAGCAGTACTTC
-	TRBV5-1	TRBJ2-7	-	CASSLEYNSYEQYF	TGCGCCAGCAGCTTGGAATACAACTCCTACGAGCAGTACTTC
-	TRBV6-1	TRBJ2-2	-	CASSWTNTGELFF	TGTGCCAGCAGTTGGACTAACACCGGGGAGCTGTTTTTT
few	TRBV6-5	TRBJ1-5	-	CASSYVINQPQHF	TGTGCCAGCAGTTACGTCATAAATCAGCCCCAGCATTTT
few	TRBV28	TRBJ1-6	-	CASSPPQSPLHF	TGTGCCAGCAGTCCCCCCCAGTCACCCCTCCACTTT
-	TRBV18	TRBJ1-3	-	CASSPIWTLNTIYF	TGTGCCAGCTCACCAATTTGGACTTTAAACACCATATATTTT
-	TRBV7-9	TRBJ1-2	-	CASSLWDTDWYGYTF	TGTGCCAGCAGCTTGTGGGACACTGACTGGTATGGCTACACCTTC
-	TRBV7-7	TRBJ2-3	-	CASSLKGDTQYF	TGTGCCAGCAGCTTAAAGGGAGATACGCAGTATTTT
-	TRBV10-2	TRBJ1-5	-	CASSEGTGGWQPQHF	TGCGCCAGCAGTGAGGGGACGGGTGGTTGGCAGCCCCAGCATTTT
-	TRBV11-2	TRBJ2-7	TRBD2	CASSLQIAGLYEQYF	TGTGCCAGCAGCTTACAAATAGCGGGGCTATACGAGCAGTACTTC
-	TRBV5-1	TRBJ2-6	-	CASSSGTTVTGANVLTF	TGCGCCAGCAGCTCCGGGACAACGGTAACTGGGGCCAACGTCCTGACTTTC
-	TRBV16	TRBJ2-1	-	CASSRSVFSYNEQFF	TGTGCCAGCAGCCGGTCGGTATTTTCCTACAATGAGCAGTTCTTC
-	TRBV29-1	TRBJ1-2	-	CSALRAGLSYGYTF	TGCAGCGCATTGAGGGCGGGATTAAGCTATGGCTACACCTTC
-	TRBV7-8	TRBJ2-5	TRBD2	CASSLAVGAGGVETQYF	TGTGCCAGCAGCTTAGCCGTAGGGGCGGGAGGTGTTGAGACCCAGTACTTC
few	TRBV18	TRBJ2-2	-	CASSSLEVELFF	TGTGCCAGCTCCTCCCTGGAGGTCGAGCTGTTTTTT
-	TRBV28	TRBJ2-2	TRBD2	CASSLYGGDTGELFF	TGTGCCAGCAGTTTATACGGGGGGGACACCGGGGAGCTGTTTTTT
once	TRBV6-5	TRBJ2-3	-	CASSYSIQGGTDTQYF	TGTGCCAGCAGTTACTCGATCCAGGGTGGCACAGATACGCAGTATTTT
-	TRBV30	TRBJ1-1	-	CAWRVSTEAFF	TGTGCCTGGAGGGTTTCCACTGAAGCTTTCTTT
-	TRBV7-9	TRBJ1-1	-	CASKGVGTEAFF	TGTGCCAGCAAAGGGGTGGGCACTGAAGCTTTCTTT
-	TRBV6-6	TRBJ1-2	-	CASSPRSKGINYGYTF	TGTGCCAGCAGTCCGCGCTCGAAAGGAATTAACTATGGCTACACCTTC
few	TRBV7-9	TRBJ1-1	-	CASSLGWLPEAFF	TGTGCCAGCAGCTTAGGTTGGTTGCCTGAAGCTTTCTTT
-	TRBV5-1	TRBJ2-2	-	CASSLEVVGAIGELFF	TGCGCCAGCAGCTTGGAGGTAGTCGGGGCCATCGGGGAGCTGTTTTTT
-	TRBV13	TRBJ1-6	-	CASSLEFRGPLHF	TGTGCCAGCAGCTTAGAGTTTCGGGGGCCCCTCCACTTT
-	TRBV30	TRBJ1-4	-	CAWRPHNEKLFF	TGTGCCTGGAGGCCGCATAATGAAAAACTGTTTTTT
-	TRBV6-5	TRBJ1-2	-	CASRERQGGYTF	TGTGCCAGCAGAGAAAGGCAGGGTGGCTACACCTTC
-	TRBV5-6	TRBJ1-6	-	CASSLDRAGNSPPHF	TGTGCCAGCAGCTTGGACAGGGCCGGTAATTCACCCCCCCACTTT
once	TRBV2	TRBJ2-7	TRBD1	CASRPGTGDYEQYF	TGTGCCAGCAGACCTGGGACAGGGGACTACGAGCAGTACTTC
-	TRBV19	TRBJ1-5	-	CASTPGHPGHQPQHF	TGTGCCAGTACCCCAGGACACCCCGGGCATCAGCCCCAGCATTTT
-	TRBV12-5	TRBJ1-3	-	CASGKTGGLPGNTIYF	TGTGCTAGTGGGAAAACTGGGGGGCTGCCTGGAAACACCATATATTTT
-	TRBV30	TRBJ1-5	-	CAWSVLGQGWQPQHF	TGTGCCTGGAGTGTACTTGGGCAGGGGTGGCAGCCCCAGCATTTT